What follows describes a single T cell receptor (beta chain). At one boundary the junction diverges from the germline segment, which might be a read error. Authors' methods: The assay estimated nucleated cells by amplifying reference gene primers. Produced via immunoSEQ multiplex PCR; TCRdb's table is partial and in-frame only. The V and J calls and clone size come from that table; D and trimming were worked out from the DNA. Of roughly 200,000 clones listed, roughly 80% are singletons. The sample belongs to a study of blood T cell repertoires in COVID-19. Study-wide background: Spain, Italy and the United States supplied samples that represented acute and convalescent COVID-19. T cells, B-cell-depleted T cells, or PBMCs supplied cDNA or gDNA.

The CDR3 covers 17 residues. Germline CDR1 reads SGHVS; CDR2 reads FNYEAQ. The sequenced material came from peripheral blood. This clonotype was obtained from a man over 45 with active or convalescent COVID-19. The rearrangement links TRBV7-6 to TRBJ1-5; D unclear. DNA of the CDR3: TGTGCCAGCAGCTTAGGTCCTAGGACGGGGAGCATTCAGCCCCAGCATTTT. This translates into CASSLGPRTGSIQPQHF.